The clone carrying this T cell receptor beta chain was observed at least ten times. In the authors' workflow: A classifier for distant metastasis in papillary thyroid cancer was constructed using CDR3 differences observed across clinicopathological groups. TCRdb re-called clones via MiXCR from the PCR reads. The V and J calls reflect TCRdb's pipeline rather than the authors' work. The repertoire holds 40,000 to 45,000 clones, with 3% to 3.5% as singletons. Until they underwent thyroid surgery, no patient had received any treatment. The data were obtained in a study of metastatic and nonmetastatic thyroid tumors. Germline V gives CDR1 SGHTA, CDR2 FQGTGA. This CDR3 comprises 17 residues. V was pared by 5 bases and J by 0 bases, with 18 bases between.

Material: blood. The V call is TRBV7-3, the J call TRBJ2-3, with D perhaps TRBD1 or TRBD2 (5 bases each). This sequence originates from a female donor with papillary thyroid cancer or a benign thyroid nodule (not recorded which). Some clones in this sample may be carry-over from other donors' samples. This CDR3 is CASSPRRGIFSTDTQYF. CDR3 sequence (DNA): TGTGCCAGCAGCCCCCGTCGGGGCATCTTTAGCACAGATACGCAGTATTTT.